This T cell receptor beta chain was captured in a study of blood T cell repertoires in COVID-19. On the study more broadly: COVID-19 samples from acute and convalescent phases originated in the United States, Italy and Spain. Sources were T cells, B-cell-depleted T cells, or PBMCs; the material itself was cDNA or gDNA.

Per the original data handling: By means of reference gene primer amplification, nucleated cell counts were estimated. Generated by immunoSEQ multiplex PCR, the TCRdb table keeps only in-frame clones and is missing some. Clone size and the V and J calls come from that table; the DNA yielded D and trimming. Of 120,000 or so clones listed, around 80% are singletons. This TCR was recovered from a man in his 70s with acute or convalescent COVID-19. Material: peripheral blood.

The CDR3 sequence is CSVLTGSTLRGYGYTF. The DNA for the CDR3 is TGCAGCGTTCTGACAGGTTCAACCCTAAGAGGCTATGGCTACACCTTC. This rearrangement joins TRBV29-1 to TRBJ1-2; weak D call: TRBD1 (6 bases). The CDR3 consists of 16 residues. CDR1 and CDR2 from the germline V gene are SQVTM and ANQGSEA. The V gene lost 5 bases and the J gene lost 4 bases, with 23 bases spanning the gap.